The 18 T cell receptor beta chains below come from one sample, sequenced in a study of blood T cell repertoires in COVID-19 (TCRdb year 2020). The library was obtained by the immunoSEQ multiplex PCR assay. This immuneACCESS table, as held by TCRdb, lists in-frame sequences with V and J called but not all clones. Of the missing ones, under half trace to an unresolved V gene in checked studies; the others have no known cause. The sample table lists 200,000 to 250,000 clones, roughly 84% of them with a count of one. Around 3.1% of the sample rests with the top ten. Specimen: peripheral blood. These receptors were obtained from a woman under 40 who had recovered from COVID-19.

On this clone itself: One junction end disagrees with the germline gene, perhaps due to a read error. CDR3 protein: CASTLSGPQHF. CDR3 in DNA: TGTGCCAGCACCCTTTCCGGTCCCCAACACTTC. The chain uses TRBV12-3 or TRBV12-4 and TRBJ2-5, with unresolved D. The CDR3 is 11 amino acids.

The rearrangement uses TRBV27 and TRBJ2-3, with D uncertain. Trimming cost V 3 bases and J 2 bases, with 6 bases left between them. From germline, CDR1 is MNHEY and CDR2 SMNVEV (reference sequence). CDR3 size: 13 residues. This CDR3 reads CASSFFHTDTQYF. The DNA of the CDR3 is TGTGCCAGCAGTTTTTTTCACACAGATACGCAGTATTTT.

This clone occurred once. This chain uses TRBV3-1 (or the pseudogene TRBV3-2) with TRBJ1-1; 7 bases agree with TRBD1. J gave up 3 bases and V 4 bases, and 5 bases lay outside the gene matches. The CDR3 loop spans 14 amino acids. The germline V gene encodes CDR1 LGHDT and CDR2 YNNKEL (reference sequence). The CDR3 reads CASSPQGDHTEAFF. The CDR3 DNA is TGTGCCAGCAGCCCCCAGGGGGACCACACTGAAGCTTTCTTT.

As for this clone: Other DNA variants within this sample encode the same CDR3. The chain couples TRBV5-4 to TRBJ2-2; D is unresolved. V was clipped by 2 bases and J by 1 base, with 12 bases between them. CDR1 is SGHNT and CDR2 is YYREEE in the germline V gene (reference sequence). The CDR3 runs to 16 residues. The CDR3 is CASSFSGSGNTGELFF. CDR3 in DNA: TGTGCCAGCAGCTTTTCCGGGTCGGGGAACACCGGGGAGCTGTTTTTT. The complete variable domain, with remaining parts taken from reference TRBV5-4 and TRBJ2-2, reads ETGVTQSPTHLIKTRGQQVTLRCSSQSGHNTVSWYQQALGQGPQFIFQYYREEENGRGNFPPRFSGLQFPNYSSELNVNALELDDSALYLCASSFSGSGNTGELFFGEGSRLTVL.

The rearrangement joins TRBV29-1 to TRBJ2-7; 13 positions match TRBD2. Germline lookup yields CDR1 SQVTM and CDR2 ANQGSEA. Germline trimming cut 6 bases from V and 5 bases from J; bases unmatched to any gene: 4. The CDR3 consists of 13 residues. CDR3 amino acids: CSVAGTSGNEQYF. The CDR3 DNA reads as TGCAGCGTAGCAGGGACTAGCGGGAACGAGCAGTACTTC.

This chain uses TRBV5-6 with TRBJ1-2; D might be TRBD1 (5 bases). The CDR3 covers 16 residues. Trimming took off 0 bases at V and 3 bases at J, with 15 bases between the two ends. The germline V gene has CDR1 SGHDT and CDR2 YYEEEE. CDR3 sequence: CASSLAGGVPYYGYTF. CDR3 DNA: TGTGCCAGCAGCTTGGCCGGGGGGGTACCTTACTATGGCTACACCTTC.

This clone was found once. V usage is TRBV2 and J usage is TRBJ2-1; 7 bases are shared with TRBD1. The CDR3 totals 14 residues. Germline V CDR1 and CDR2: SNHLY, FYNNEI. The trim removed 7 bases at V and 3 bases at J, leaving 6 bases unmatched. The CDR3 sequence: CASKGQLNYNEQFF. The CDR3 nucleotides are TGTGCCAGCAAGGGACAGTTAAACTACAATGAGCAGTTCTTC.

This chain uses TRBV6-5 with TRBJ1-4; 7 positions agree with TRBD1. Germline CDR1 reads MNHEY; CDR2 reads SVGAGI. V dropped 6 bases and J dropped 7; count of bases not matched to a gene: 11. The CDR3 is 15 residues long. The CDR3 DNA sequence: TGTGCCAGCAGCACCCCTCAGGGGGGAATTGAAAAACTGTTTTTT. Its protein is CASSTPQGGIEKLFF.

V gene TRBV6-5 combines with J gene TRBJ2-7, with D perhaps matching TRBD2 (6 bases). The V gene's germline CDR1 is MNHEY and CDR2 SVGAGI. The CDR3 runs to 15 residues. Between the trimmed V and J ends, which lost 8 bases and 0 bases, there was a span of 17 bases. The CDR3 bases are TGTGCCAGCCGGGTCGGGAGCGGACGCTCCTACGAGCAGTACTTC. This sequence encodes CASRVGSGRSYEQYF.

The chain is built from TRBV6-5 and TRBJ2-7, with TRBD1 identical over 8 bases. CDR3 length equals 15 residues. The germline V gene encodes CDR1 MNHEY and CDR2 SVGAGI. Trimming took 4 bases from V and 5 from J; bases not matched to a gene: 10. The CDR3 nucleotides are TGTGCCAGCAGTTCTCTCCTCAGGGGGCGCAACGAGCAGTACTTC. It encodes CASSSLLRGRNEQYF.

In DNA, the CDR3 is TGCGCCAGCGGGAGGGCCGGTGGCGGGGAGCTGTTTTTT. Protein: CASGRAGGGELFF. The gene calls are TRBV5-1 and TRBJ2-2; 7 positions agree with TRBD2. J lost 7 bases, V lost 7 bases, and 7 bases had no gene match. Per the germline V gene, CDR1 is SGHRS and CDR2 is YFSETQ. The CDR3 has 13 amino acids.

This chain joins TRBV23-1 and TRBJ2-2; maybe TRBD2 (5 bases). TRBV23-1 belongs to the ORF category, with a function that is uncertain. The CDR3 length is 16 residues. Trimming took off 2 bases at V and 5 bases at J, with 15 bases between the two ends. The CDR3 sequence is CASSQISGGGTGELFF. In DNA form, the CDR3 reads TGCGCCAGCAGTCAAATAAGCGGAGGTGGTACCGGGGAGCTGTTTTTT.

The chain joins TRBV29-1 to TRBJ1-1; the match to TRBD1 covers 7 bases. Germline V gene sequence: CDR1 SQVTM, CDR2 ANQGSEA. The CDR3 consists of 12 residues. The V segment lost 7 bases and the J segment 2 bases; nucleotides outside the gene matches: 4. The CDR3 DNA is TGCAGCGCCGGGACAGCAAACACTGAAGCTTTCTTT. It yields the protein CSAGTANTEAFF.

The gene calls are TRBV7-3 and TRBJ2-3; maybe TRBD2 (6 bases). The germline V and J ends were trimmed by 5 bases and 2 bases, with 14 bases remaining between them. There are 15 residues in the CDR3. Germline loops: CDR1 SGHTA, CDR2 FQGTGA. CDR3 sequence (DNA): TGTGCCAGCAGCCCCGGGGTAGCGGTCACAGATACGCAGTATTTT. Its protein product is CASSPGVAVTDTQYF.

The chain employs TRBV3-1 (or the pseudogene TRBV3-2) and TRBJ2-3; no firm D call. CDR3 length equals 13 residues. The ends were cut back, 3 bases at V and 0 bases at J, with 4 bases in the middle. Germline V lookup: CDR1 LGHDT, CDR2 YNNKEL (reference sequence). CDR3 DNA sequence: TGTGCCAGCAGCCAGAGAAGCACAGATACGCAGTATTTT. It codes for CASSQRSTDTQYF.

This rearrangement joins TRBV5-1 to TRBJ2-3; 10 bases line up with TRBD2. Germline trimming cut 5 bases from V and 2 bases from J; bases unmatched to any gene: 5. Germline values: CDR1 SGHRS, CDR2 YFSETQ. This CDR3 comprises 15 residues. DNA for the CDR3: TGCGCCAGCAGTTATAGCGGGAGGACCACAGATACGCAGTATTTT. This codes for CASSYSGRTTDTQYF.

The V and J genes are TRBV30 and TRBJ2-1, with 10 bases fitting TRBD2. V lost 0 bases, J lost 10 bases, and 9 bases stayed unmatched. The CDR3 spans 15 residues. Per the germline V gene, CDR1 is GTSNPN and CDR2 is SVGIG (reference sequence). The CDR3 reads CAWSVSSGSVWEQFF. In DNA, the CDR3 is TGTGCCTGGAGTGTTTCTAGCGGGAGTGTGTGGGAGCAGTTCTTC. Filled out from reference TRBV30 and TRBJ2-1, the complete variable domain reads SQTIHQWPATLVQPVGSPLSLECTVEGTSNPNLYWYRQAAGRGLQLLFYSVGIGQISSEVPQNLSASRPQDRQFILSSKKLLLSDSGFYLCAWSVSSGSVWEQFFGPGTRLTVL.

In DNA, the CDR3 is TGTGCCACCAGTGATGTGACACCCCCCTACGAGCAGTACTTC. This encodes CATSDVTPPYEQYF. V usage is TRBV24-1 and J usage is TRBJ2-7; D is unresolved. This CDR3 region has 14 residues. The germline CDR1 and CDR2 sequences are KGHDR and SFDVKD. V was trimmed by 3 bases and J by 2 bases, leaving 10 bases between them.